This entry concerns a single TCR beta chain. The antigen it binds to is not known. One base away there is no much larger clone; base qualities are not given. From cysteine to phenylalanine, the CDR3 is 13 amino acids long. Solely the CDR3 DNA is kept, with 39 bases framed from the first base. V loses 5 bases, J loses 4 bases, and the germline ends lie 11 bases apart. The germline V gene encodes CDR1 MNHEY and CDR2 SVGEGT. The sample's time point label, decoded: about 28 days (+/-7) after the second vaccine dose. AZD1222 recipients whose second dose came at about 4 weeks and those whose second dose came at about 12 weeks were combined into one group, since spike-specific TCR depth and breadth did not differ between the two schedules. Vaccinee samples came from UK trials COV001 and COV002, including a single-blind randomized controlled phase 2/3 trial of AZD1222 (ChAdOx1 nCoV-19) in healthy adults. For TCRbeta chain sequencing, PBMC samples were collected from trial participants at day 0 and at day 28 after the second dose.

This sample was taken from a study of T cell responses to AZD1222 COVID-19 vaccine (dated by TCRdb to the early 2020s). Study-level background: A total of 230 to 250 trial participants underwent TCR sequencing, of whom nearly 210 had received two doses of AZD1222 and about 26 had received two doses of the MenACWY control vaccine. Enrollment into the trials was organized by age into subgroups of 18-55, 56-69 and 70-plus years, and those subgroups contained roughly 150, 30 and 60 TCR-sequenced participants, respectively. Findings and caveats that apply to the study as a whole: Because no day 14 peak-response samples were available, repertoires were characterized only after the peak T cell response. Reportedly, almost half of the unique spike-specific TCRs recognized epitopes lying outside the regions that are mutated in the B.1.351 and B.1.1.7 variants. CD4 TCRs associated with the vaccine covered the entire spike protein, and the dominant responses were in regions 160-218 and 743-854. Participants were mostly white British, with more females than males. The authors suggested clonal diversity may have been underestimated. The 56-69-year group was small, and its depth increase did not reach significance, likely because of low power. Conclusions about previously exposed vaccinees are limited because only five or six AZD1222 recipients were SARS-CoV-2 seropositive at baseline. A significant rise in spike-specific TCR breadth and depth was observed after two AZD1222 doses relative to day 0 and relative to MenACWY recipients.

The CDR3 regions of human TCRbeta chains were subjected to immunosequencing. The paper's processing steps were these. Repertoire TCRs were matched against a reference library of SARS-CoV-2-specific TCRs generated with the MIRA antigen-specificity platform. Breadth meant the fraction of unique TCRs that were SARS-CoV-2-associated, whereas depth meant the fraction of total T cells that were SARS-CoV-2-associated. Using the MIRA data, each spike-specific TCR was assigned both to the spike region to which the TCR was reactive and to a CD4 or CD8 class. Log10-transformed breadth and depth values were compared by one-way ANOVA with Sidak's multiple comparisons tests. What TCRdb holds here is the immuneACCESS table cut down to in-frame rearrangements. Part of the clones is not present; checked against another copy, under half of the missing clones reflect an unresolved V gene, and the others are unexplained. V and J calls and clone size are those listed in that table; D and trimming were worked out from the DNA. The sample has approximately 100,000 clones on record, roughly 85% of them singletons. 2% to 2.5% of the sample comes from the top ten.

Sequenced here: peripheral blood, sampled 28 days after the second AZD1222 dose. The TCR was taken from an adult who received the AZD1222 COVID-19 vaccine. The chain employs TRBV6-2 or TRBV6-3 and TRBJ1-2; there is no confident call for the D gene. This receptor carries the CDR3 CASSNQVPYGYTF. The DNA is TGTGCCAGCAGTAACCAGGTACCCTATGGCTACACCTTC.